These T cell receptor beta chains were read from a single sample in a study of glioma-infiltrating T cells after dendritic cell vaccination. Libraries were prepared by immunoSEQ multiplex PCR; TCRdb keeps only in-frame clonotypes and omits some of them. The sample holds 90,000 to 110,000 clones, roughly 89% seen once. The specimen comprised blood, sampled after dendritic cell vaccination. These receptors came from a human donor with glioblastoma. The CDR3 runs from the conserved cysteine through the conserved F or W. A D gene is named only where the DNA matches it firmly. Not every row has a clone size; where given, it reads once, few, many or a size class.

V gene: TRBV6-1; J gene: TRBJ1-4; clone size: -; D gene: TRBD1; CDR3 DNA: TGTGCCAGCAGTGAAAGGAGGACAGGGGGAAATGAAAAACTGTTTTTT; CDR3 protein: CASSERRTGGNEKLFF
V gene: TRBV5-1; J gene: TRBJ1-3; clone size: -; D gene: -; CDR3 DNA: TGCGCCAGCAGCTCGGGACTTTCTGGAAACACCATATATTTT; CDR3 protein: CASSSGLSGNTIYF
V gene: TRBV4-1; J gene: TRBJ2-2; clone size: -; D gene: TRBD2; CDR3 DNA: TGCGCCAGCAGCCAAGCTAGCGGGAGGGCCAAAACCGGGGAGCTGTTTTTT; CDR3 protein: CASSQASGRAKTGELFF
V gene: TRBV27; J gene: TRBJ1-1; clone size: once; D gene: TRBD1; CDR3 DNA: TGTGCCAGCAGTTTACAGGGACAGCTGAACACTGAAGCTTTCTTT; CDR3 protein: CASSLQGQLNTEAFF
V gene: TRBV10-3; J gene: TRBJ2-7; clone size: few; D gene: -; CDR3 DNA: TGTGCCATCAGAGGACAGTTCGAGCAGTACTTC; CDR3 protein: CAIRGQFEQYF
V gene: TRBV5-4; J gene: TRBJ2-7; clone size: -; D gene: TRBD1; CDR3 DNA: TGTGCCAGCAGCTCACCCGGGACAGGGGGCCACGAGCAGTACTTC; CDR3 protein: CASSSPGTGGHEQYF
V gene: TRBV19; J gene: TRBJ2-2; clone size: -; D gene: -; CDR3 DNA: TGTGCCAGTAACAGGGAGGGCGGGGAGCTGTTTTTT; CDR3 protein: CASNREGGELFF
V gene: TRBV6-1; J gene: TRBJ1-1; clone size: -; D gene: -; CDR3 DNA: TGTGCCAGCAGTGAACAGGGAGGCACTGAAGCTTTCTTT; CDR3 protein: CASSEQGGTEAFF
V gene: TRBV7-3; J gene: TRBJ2-3; clone size: -; D gene: TRBD2; CDR3 DNA: TGTGCCAGCAGCTTAACGGGAGGGACTAGCGTGAATACGCAGTATTTT; CDR3 protein: CASSLTGGTSVNTQYF
V gene: TRBV19; J gene: TRBJ1-5; clone size: -; D gene: -; CDR3 DNA: TGTGCCACCAAATACAGGGTAGGAATAGGCAATCAGCCCCAGCATTTT; CDR3 protein: CATKYRVGIGNQPQHF
V gene: TRBV11-2; J gene: TRBJ1-3; clone size: -; D gene: -; CDR3 DNA: TGTGCCAGCAGCCGGAGGGGCCTTGGGTCTGGAAACACCATATATTTT; CDR3 protein: CASSRRGLGSGNTIYF
V gene: TRBV6-6; J gene: TRBJ1-5; clone size: -; D gene: TRBD1; CDR3 DNA: TGTGCCAGCAGTTACGAGGGGGCGACCTGGCAGCCCCAGCATTTT; CDR3 protein: CASSYEGATWQPQHF
V gene: TRBV29-1; J gene: TRBJ1-2; clone size: -; D gene: -; CDR3 DNA: TGCAGCGTTGAAGACACTAACTATGGCTACACCTTC; CDR3 protein: CSVEDTNYGYTF
V gene: TRBV13; J gene: TRBJ2-2; clone size: -; D gene: TRBD1; CDR3 DNA: TGTGCCAGCAGCCGACACGGACAGGGGGCGGGCACCGGGGAGCTGTTTTTT; CDR3 protein: CASSRHGQGAGTGELFF
V gene: TRBV30; J gene: TRBJ1-5; clone size: -; D gene: TRBD1; CDR3 DNA: TGTGCCTGGAGTGGCCCCGGGACAGATAATCAGCCCCAGCATTTT; CDR3 protein: CAWSGPGTDNQPQHF
V gene: TRBV19; J gene: TRBJ2-7; clone size: -; D gene: -; CDR3 DNA: TGTGCCAGTAGTATAGAGGGAGTCTACGAGCAGTACTTC; CDR3 protein: CASSIEGVYEQYF
V gene: TRBV5-5; J gene: TRBJ1-1; clone size: few; D gene: -; CDR3 DNA: TGTGCCAGCAGCGACTTGCGGGATGGGCACACTGAAGCTTTCTTT; CDR3 protein: CASSDLRDGHTEAFF
V gene: TRBV4-1; J gene: TRBJ2-2; clone size: -; D gene: TRBD2; CDR3 DNA: TGCGCCAGCAGCCAGGCTAGCGGAATGAACACCGGGGAGCTGTTTTTT; CDR3 protein: CASSQASGMNTGELFF
V gene: TRBV11-2; J gene: TRBJ2-7; clone size: -; D gene: -; CDR3 DNA: TGTGCCAGCAGGCCCTTCCGGGGAACCTACGAGCAGTACTTC; CDR3 protein: CASRPFRGTYEQYF
V gene: TRBV7-9; J gene: TRBJ1-1; clone size: -; D gene: -; CDR3 DNA: TGTGCCAGCAGCTTAGCCGGGACACCTAACACTGAAGCTTTCTTT; CDR3 protein: CASSLAGTPNTEAFF
V gene: TRBV5-4; J gene: TRBJ1-1; clone size: -; D gene: TRBD1; CDR3 DNA: TGTGCCAGCAGGTCTGAAGCGGGACAGGCTGAAGCTTTCTTT; CDR3 protein: CASRSEAGQAEAFF
V gene: TRBV12-5; J gene: TRBJ2-1; clone size: -; D gene: TRBD2; CDR3 DNA: TGTGCTAGTGGTTTGGGTCCGACTAGCGGGAGCAATGAGCAGTTCTTC; CDR3 protein: CASGLGPTSGSNEQFF
V gene: TRBV5-6; J gene: TRBJ1-2; clone size: -; D gene: TRBD1; CDR3 DNA: TGTGCCAGCAGCTTCCCCGGGACAGGGTATGGCTACACCTTC; CDR3 protein: CASSFPGTGYGYTF
V gene: TRBV4-1; J gene: TRBJ2-7; clone size: -; D gene: -; CDR3 DNA: TGCGCCAGCAGCCCAGGGGGGTCCGCCTACGAGCAGTACTTC; CDR3 protein: CASSPGGSAYEQYF
V gene: TRBV2; J gene: TRBJ2-3; clone size: -; D gene: -; CDR3 DNA: TGTGCCAGCAGTGAACAGGGTGATACGCAGTATTTT; CDR3 protein: CASSEQGDTQYF
V gene: TRBV2; J gene: TRBJ2-7; clone size: -; D gene: TRBD2; CDR3 DNA: TGTGCCCTGCGTGGGCGGGAGCCTACCTACGAGCAGTACTTC; CDR3 protein: CALRGREPTYEQYF
V gene: TRBV5-6; J gene: TRBJ1-1; clone size: -; D gene: -; CDR3 DNA: TGTGCCAGCAGCCCGGGAGGCCAGCTGAACACTGAAGCTTTCTTT; CDR3 protein: CASSPGGQLNTEAFF
V gene: TRBV5-8; J gene: TRBJ2-7; clone size: -; D gene: -; CDR3 DNA: TGTGCCAGCAGCTTGGCCTGGGGAGGATTGGGTCGTCCCGAGCAGTACTTC; CDR3 protein: CASSLAWGGLGRPEQYF
V gene: TRBV6-1; J gene: TRBJ2-5; clone size: -; D gene: TRBD1; CDR3 DNA: TGTGCCAGCAGTGAGACGACAGGGGGAGGCGAGACCCAGTACTTC; CDR3 protein: CASSETTGGGETQYF
V gene: TRBV5-1; J gene: TRBJ1-3; clone size: few; D gene: -; CDR3 DNA: TGCGCCAGCAGCTTGACCGGGTGGGGAAACACCATATATTTT; CDR3 protein: CASSLTGWGNTIYF
V gene: TRBV10-1; J gene: TRBJ2-1; clone size: -; D gene: TRBD1; CDR3 DNA: TGCGCCAGCAGTGAAAGGACAGGGGGCCTCAATGAGCAGTTCTTC; CDR3 protein: CASSERTGGLNEQFF
V gene: TRBV9; J gene: TRBJ1-4; clone size: -; D gene: TRBD1; CDR3 DNA: TGTGCCAGCAGCGTAGCGACAGGGGCGACTAATGAAAAACTGTTTTTT; CDR3 protein: CASSVATGATNEKLFF
V gene: TRBV27; J gene: TRBJ2-5; clone size: -; D gene: TRBD1; CDR3 DNA: TGTGCCAGCAGTCAACAGGGGGCGAAGGCGGAGACCCAGTACTTC; CDR3 protein: CASSQQGAKAETQYF
V gene: TRBV2; J gene: TRBJ1-1; clone size: -; D gene: -; CDR3 DNA: TGTGCCAGCAGCGCAGAGAACACTGAAGCTTTCTTT; CDR3 protein: CASSAENTEAFF
V gene: TRBV30; J gene: TRBJ1-2; clone size: -; D gene: -; CDR3 DNA: TGTGCCTGGATATCGGCCAGGGGTTATGGCTACACCTTC; CDR3 protein: CAWISARGYGYTF
V gene: TRBV5-4; J gene: TRBJ2-4; clone size: -; D gene: -; CDR3 DNA: TGTGCCAGCAGCCCGGGGGGCTACGACGAAAACATTCAGTACTTC; CDR3 protein: CASSPGGYDENIQYF
V gene: TRBV18; J gene: TRBJ1-5; clone size: -; D gene: -; CDR3 DNA: TGTGCCAGCTCACTATTCCACTCGCAGGGCGTGGGCAATCAGCCCCAGCATTTT; CDR3 protein: CASSLFHSQGVGNQPQHF
V gene: TRBV11-2; J gene: TRBJ2-3; clone size: -; D gene: -; CDR3 DNA: TGTGCCAGCAGTCCTACCGATACGCAGTATTTT; CDR3 protein: CASSPTDTQYF
V gene: TRBV7-3; J gene: TRBJ2-1; clone size: -; D gene: TRBD2; CDR3 DNA: TGTGCCAGCAGCACGAGTCTAGCGGGCACCAATGAGCAGTTCTTC; CDR3 protein: CASSTSLAGTNEQFF
V gene: TRBV7-8; J gene: TRBJ1-1; clone size: -; D gene: -; CDR3 DNA: TGTGCCAGCAGCCCCCGGACACTGAACACTGAAGCTTTCTTT; CDR3 protein: CASSPRTLNTEAFF
V gene: TRBV30; J gene: TRBJ2-5; clone size: -; D gene: TRBD2; CDR3 DNA: TGTGCCTGGAGTGTAATGTCAGCGGGATTAGAGACCCAGTACTTC; CDR3 protein: CAWSVMSAGLETQYF
V gene: TRBV6-1; J gene: TRBJ2-5; clone size: -; D gene: -; CDR3 DNA: TGTGCCAGCAGTGAGCTCGGCGCGGGGCTGCAGGGGGGCCAGTACTTC; CDR3 protein: CASSELGAGLQGGQYF
V gene: TRBV27; J gene: TRBJ1-4; clone size: -; D gene: TRBD1; CDR3 DNA: TGTGCCAGCAGTCTATTATACCAGGGGGAAGGGTCCGTTGAAAAACTGTTTTTT; CDR3 protein: CASSLLYQGEGSVEKLFF
V gene: TRBV6-1; J gene: TRBJ2-1; clone size: once; D gene: TRBD2; CDR3 DNA: TGTGCCAGCAGGACCGGGACTAGCGGATACAATGAGCAGTTCTTC; CDR3 protein: CASRTGTSGYNEQFF
V gene: TRBV28; J gene: TRBJ2-3; clone size: -; D gene: TRBD2; CDR3 DNA: TGTGCCAGCAGTCCCCCCGTTTTAGCGGGAAGCACAGATACGCAGTATTTT; CDR3 protein: CASSPPVLAGSTDTQYF
V gene: TRBV7-6; J gene: TRBJ2-1; clone size: -; D gene: TRBD2; CDR3 DNA: TGTGCCAGCAGCCCATCTAGCGGGAGCGTGGGAAATGAGCAGTTCTTC; CDR3 protein: CASSPSSGSVGNEQFF
V gene: TRBV9; J gene: TRBJ2-7; clone size: -; D gene: -; CDR3 DNA: TGTGCCAGCAGCGTCCGGTGGGGCAGCGACGAGCAGTACTTC; CDR3 protein: CASSVRWGSDEQYF
V gene: TRBV9; J gene: TRBJ2-2; clone size: -; D gene: -; CDR3 DNA: TGTGCCAGCAGCCCCCAGGGGTCGAACACCGGGGAGCTGTTTTTT; CDR3 protein: CASSPQGSNTGELFF
V gene: TRBV19; J gene: TRBJ2-1; clone size: -; D gene: TRBD2; CDR3 DNA: TGTGCCAGTAAACGGTTCGCGGGAGGGCCTAATGAGCAGTTCTTC; CDR3 protein: CASKRFAGGPNEQFF
V gene: TRBV6-5; J gene: TRBJ2-1; clone size: -; D gene: -; CDR3 DNA: TGTGCCAGCAGAGCCACCGGGGTTACTGAGCAGTTCTTC; CDR3 protein: CASRATGVTEQFF
V gene: TRBV29-1; J gene: TRBJ2-1; clone size: -; D gene: TRBD2; CDR3 DNA: TGCAGCGTTGAGGGACTAGCGGGCAGCTACAATGAGCAGTTCTTC; CDR3 protein: CSVEGLAGSYNEQFF